A single T cell receptor (beta chain) is shown here with its context. Its antigen is still unknown. The sample comes from a study of OX40 agonist ivuxolimab in advanced cancers. Study at large: Ivuxolimab was delivered to patients intravenously every 2 weeks at doses spanning 0.01 to 10 mg/kg.

The CDR3 has 15 residues. CDR1 is LNHDA, CDR2 SQIVND, per germline (reference sequence). V was clipped by 1 base and J by 4 bases, with 13 bases between them. Clones were sequenced by immunoSEQ multiplex PCR, and TCRdb holds only the in-frame ones, with some missing. The repertoire holds about 49,000 clones, with around 84% as singletons. Study conclusions and caveats: Antigen specificity remained undetermined for the expanded peripheral T cells.

The sequencing used CD4+ or CD8+ T cells sorted from blood, collected in a trial of the OX40 agonist ivuxolimab. The receptor's source is an adult with an advanced solid tumor such as melanoma, head and neck, liver or kidney cancer. The chain employs TRBV19 and TRBJ1-1; D may be TRBD1 (5 bases). In DNA, the CDR3 is TGTGCCAGTAGTATAGCCTACATTGGGGGCACTGAAGCTTTCTTT. The encoded protein is CASSIAYIGGTEAFF.